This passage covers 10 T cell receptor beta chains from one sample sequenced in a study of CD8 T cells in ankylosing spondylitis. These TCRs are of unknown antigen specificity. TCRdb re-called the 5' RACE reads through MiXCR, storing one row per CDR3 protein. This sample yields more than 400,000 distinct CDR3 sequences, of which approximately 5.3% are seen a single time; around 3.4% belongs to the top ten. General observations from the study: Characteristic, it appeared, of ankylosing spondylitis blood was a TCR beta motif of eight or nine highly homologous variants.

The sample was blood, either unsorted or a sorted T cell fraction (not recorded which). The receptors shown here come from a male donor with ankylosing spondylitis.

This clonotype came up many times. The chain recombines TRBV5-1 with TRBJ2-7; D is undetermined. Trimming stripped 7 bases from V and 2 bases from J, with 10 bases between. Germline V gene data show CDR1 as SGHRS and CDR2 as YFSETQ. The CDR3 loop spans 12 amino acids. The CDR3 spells CASRASTYEQYF. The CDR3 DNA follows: TGCGCCAGCCGAGCTTCTACCTACGAGCAGTACTTC.

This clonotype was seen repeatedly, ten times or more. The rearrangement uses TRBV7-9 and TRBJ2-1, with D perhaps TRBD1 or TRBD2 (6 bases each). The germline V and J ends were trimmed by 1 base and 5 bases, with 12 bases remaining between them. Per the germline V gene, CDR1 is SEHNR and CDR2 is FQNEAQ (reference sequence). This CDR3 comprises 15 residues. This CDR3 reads CASSLVGGPHNEQFF. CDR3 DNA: TGTGCCAGCAGCTTAGTCGGGGGCCCTCACAATGAGCAGTTCTTC.

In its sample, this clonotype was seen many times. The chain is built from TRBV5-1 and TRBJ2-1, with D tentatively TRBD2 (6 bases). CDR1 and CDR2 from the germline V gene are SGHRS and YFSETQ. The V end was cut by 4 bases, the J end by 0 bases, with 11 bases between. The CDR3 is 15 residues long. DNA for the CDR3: TGCGCCAGCAGCCAGACTAGTAGCTCCTACAATGAGCAGTTCTTC. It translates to CASSQTSSSYNEQFF.

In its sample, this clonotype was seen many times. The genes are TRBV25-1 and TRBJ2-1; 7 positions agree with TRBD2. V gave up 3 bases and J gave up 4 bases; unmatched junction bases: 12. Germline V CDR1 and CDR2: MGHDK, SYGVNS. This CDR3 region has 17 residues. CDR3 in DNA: TGTGCCAGCAGTGATTTTGCGGCTAGCGGTAAATACAATGAGCAGTTCTTC. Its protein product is CASSDFAASGKYNEQFF.

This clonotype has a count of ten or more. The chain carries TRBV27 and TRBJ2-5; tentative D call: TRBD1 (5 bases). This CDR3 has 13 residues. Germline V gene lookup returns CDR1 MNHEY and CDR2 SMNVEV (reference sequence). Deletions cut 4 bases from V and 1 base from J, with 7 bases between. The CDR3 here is CASSWGFQETQYF. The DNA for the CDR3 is TGTGCCAGCAGTTGGGGCTTCCAAGAGACCCAGTACTTC.

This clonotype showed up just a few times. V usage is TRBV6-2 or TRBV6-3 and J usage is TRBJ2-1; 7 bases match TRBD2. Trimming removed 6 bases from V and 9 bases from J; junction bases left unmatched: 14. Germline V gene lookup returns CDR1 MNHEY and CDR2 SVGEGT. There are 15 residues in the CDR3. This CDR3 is CASREQRGFRGEQFF. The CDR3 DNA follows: TGTGCCAGCAGAGAACAGCGGGGCTTTCGGGGTGAGCAGTTCTTC.

As DNA, the CDR3 is TGCAGTGCTAGAGTCATTGGGCAGGGAGGTCCCGAAGTAACACCCCTCCACTTT. Its protein product is CSARVIGQGGPEVTPLHF. The chain combines TRBV20-1 with TRBJ1-6, with D possibly being TRBD1 (5 bases). Germline CDR1 reads DFQATT; CDR2 reads SNEGSKA (reference sequence). The CDR3 sequence is 18 residues long. V was cut by 1 base and J by 11 bases, with 27 bases left in between.

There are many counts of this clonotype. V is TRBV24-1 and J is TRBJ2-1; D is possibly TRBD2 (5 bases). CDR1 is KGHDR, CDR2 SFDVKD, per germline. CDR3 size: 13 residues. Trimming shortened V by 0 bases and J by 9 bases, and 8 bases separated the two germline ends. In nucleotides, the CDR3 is TGTGCCACCAGTGATTTGCCGGGATCTGAGCAGTTCTTC. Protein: CATSDLPGSEQFF.

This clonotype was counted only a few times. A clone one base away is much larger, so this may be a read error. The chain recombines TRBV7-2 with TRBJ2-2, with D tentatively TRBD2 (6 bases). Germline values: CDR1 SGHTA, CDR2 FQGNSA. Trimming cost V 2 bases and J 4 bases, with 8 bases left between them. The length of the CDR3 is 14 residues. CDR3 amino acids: CASSLYGGTGELFF. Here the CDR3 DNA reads TGTGCCAGCAGCTTATACGGGGGCACCGGGGAGCTGTTTTTT.

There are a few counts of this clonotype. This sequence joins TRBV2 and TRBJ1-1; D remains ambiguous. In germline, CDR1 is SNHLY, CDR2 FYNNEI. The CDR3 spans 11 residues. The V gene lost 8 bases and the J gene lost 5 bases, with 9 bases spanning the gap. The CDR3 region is CASPGVTEAFF. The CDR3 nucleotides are TGTGCCAGCCCAGGAGTGACTGAAGCTTTCTTT.